The rows below give T cell receptor beta chains drawn from one sample of a study of CD8+ T cells in alopecia areata. Produced via immunoSEQ multiplex PCR; TCRdb's table is partial and in-frame only. The sample includes some 210,000 clones, 57% of them seen just once. Sequences were derived from CD4+ T cells sorted from blood, sampled at week 0. The receptor source for this set is a human donor with alopecia areata. CDR3s include the opening cysteine and the closing phenylalanine or tryptophan. The D gene is left open where the match is weak. Clone size, where shown, is once, few, many, or a class for clones that have expanded.

DNA: TGCAGCGTTGAAGTAAAGGGACAGATCCACGAGCAGTACTTC
CDR3: CSVEVKGQIHEQYF
D: TRBD1
V: TRBV29-1
size: .
J: TRBJ2-7
length: 14

DNA: TGTGCCAGTGATCGCTCGGGACAGGGGACGGAGCCCCAGCATTTT
CDR3: CASDRSGQGTEPQHF
D: TRBD1
V: TRBV19
size: few
J: TRBJ1-5
length: 15

DNA: TGTGCCAGCAGCAAGCGGGAGGGCTATAATGAGCAGTTCTTC
CDR3: CASSKREGYNEQFF
D: TRBD2
V: TRBV6-5
size: .
J: TRBJ2-1
length: 14

DNA: TGTGCCTGGGCTTGGGGGGGCGCCGGTGGCTACACCTTC
CDR3: CAWAWGGAGGYTF
D: .
V: TRBV30
size: .
J: TRBJ1-2
length: 13

DNA: TGCAGCGTTGCCGAGGAGACCCAGTACTTC
CDR3: CSVAEETQYF
D: .
V: TRBV29-1
size: few
J: TRBJ2-5
length: 10

DNA: TGTGCCAGCAGTTACCCGGACAGGGCCGCAGATACGCAGTATTTT
CDR3: CASSYPDRAADTQYF
D: TRBD1
V: TRBV6-6
size: .
J: TRBJ2-3
length: 15

DNA: TGCAGCGTTGTTTTTGGGAGCAATCAGCCCCAGCATTTT
CDR3: CSVVFGSNQPQHF
D: .
V: TRBV29-1
size: few
J: TRBJ1-5
length: 13

DNA: TGTGCCAGCAGCCATGAATTGTACTACGAGCAGTACTTC
CDR3: CASSHELYYEQYF
D: .
V: TRBV14
size: few
J: TRBJ2-7
length: 13

DNA: TGCAGCGTTGAAGGCTCACACTACGAGCAGTACTTC
CDR3: CSVEGSHYEQYF
D: .
V: TRBV29-1
size: few
J: TRBJ2-7
length: 12

DNA: TGTGCCAGCAGCCAAGAGCCCGAGGCACCCCTCCACTTT
CDR3: CASSQEPEAPLHF
D: .
V: TRBV4-2
size: .
J: TRBJ1-6
length: 13

DNA: TGTGCCAGCAGTTACCGCGGACAGTCCTATGGCTACACCTTC
CDR3: CASSYRGQSYGYTF
D: .
V: TRBV6-5
size: .
J: TRBJ1-2
length: 14

DNA: TGCAGCGTTGAAGGGCGGTTCACAGATACGCAGTATTTT
CDR3: CSVEGRFTDTQYF
D: .
V: TRBV29-1
size: few
J: TRBJ2-3
length: 13

DNA: TGTGCCAGCAGCCTCCCCGGGACTAGCGGGGGTCGGGGGCCCTACGAGCAGTACTTC
CDR3: CASSLPGTSGGRGPYEQYF
D: TRBD2
V: TRBV11-2
size: few
J: TRBJ2-7
length: 19

DNA: TGTGCCTGGAGTTCCCTGCGGGAGACCCAGTACTTC
CDR3: CAWSSLRETQYF
D: .
V: TRBV30
size: few
J: TRBJ2-5
length: 12

DNA: TGCGCCAGCATCAACTACTCCTACGAGCAGTACTTC
CDR3: CASINYSYEQYF
D: .
V: TRBV10-2
size: .
J: TRBJ2-7
length: 12

DNA: TGTGCCATCAGTGAGTCGGACAGCGGAGAGACCCAGTACTTC
CDR3: CAISESDSGETQYF
D: .
V: TRBV10-3
size: .
J: TRBJ2-5
length: 14

DNA: TGTGCCAGCAGTGAATATACACGTAGGGATACGCAGTATTTT
CDR3: CASSEYTRRDTQYF
D: .
V: TRBV25-1
size: .
J: TRBJ2-3
length: 14

DNA: TGTGCCATCAGTGAACCTTCCCGGACAGGCACAGATACGCAGTATTTT
CDR3: CAISEPSRTGTDTQYF
D: .
V: TRBV10-3
size: .
J: TRBJ2-3
length: 16

DNA: TGTGCCAGCAGCTTTGTAACAGGGAGCTCCTACGAGCAGTACTTC
CDR3: CASSFVTGSSYEQYF
D: .
V: TRBV7-8
size: .
J: TRBJ2-7
length: 15

DNA: TGCGCCAGCAGCCAAGTCTCTAGGCTATGGGGAGGAAACACCATATATTTT
CDR3: CASSQVSRLWGGNTIYF
D: .
V: TRBV4-1
size: .
J: TRBJ1-3
length: 17

DNA: TGTGCCAGCAGCCCCGGGGGGCCGTACAATGAGCAGTTCTTC
CDR3: CASSPGGPYNEQFF
D: .
V: TRBV11-3
size: few
J: TRBJ2-1
length: 14

DNA: TGCAGCGTTTTGAGCGGGAGCTACAATGAGCAGTTCTTC
CDR3: CSVLSGSYNEQFF
D: TRBD2
V: TRBV29-1
size: few
J: TRBJ2-1
length: 13

DNA: TGTGCCAGCAGCGTCCCGAGGACAGCCAAATCCATGAACACTGAAGCTTTCTTT
CDR3: CASSVPRTAKSMNTEAFF
D: .
V: TRBV9
size: .
J: TRBJ1-1
length: 18

DNA: TGTGCCAGCAGCCTCCGAAGAGGTCCCTACGAGCAGTACTTC
CDR3: CASSLRRGPYEQYF
D: .
V: TRBV6-5
size: once
J: TRBJ2-7
length: 14

DNA: TGTGCCAGCAGCCGACAAGGGGCAAATGAAAAACTGTTTTTT
CDR3: CASSRQGANEKLFF
D: .
V: TRBV6-1
size: few
J: TRBJ1-4
length: 14

DNA: TGTGCCTGGAGTGTAGGGGAAGGTACGCAGTATTTT
CDR3: CAWSVGEGTQYF
D: .
V: TRBV30
size: .
J: TRBJ2-3
length: 12